Below are 21 T cell receptor beta chains sequenced from a single sample in a study of T cell responses to AZD1222 COVID-19 vaccine. Repertoires were generated with immunoSEQ multiplex PCR, while TCRdb's copy carries only in-frame clones and drops some. Of around 72,000 clones listed, roughly 91% are singletons. The sample here was peripheral blood, taken on day 0 of AZD1222 vaccination. The receptor set was obtained from an adult in good health.

The rearrangement links TRBV5-4 to TRBJ1-1; weak D call: TRBD1 (6 bases). Germline CDR1 SGHNT, CDR2 YYREEE (reference sequence). With 2 bases removed from V and 5 bases from J, the gap between germline ends came to 13 bases. The CDR3 is 14 amino acids. CDR3 loop: CASSFAGDKTEAFF. CDR3 nucleotides: TGTGCCAGCAGCTTCGCAGGGGATAAAACTGAAGCTTTCTTT.

The rearrangement links TRBV9 to TRBJ1-4; tentatively, D is TRBD1 (6 bases). The CDR3 is 15 amino acids. V lost 0 bases to trimming and J lost 4 bases, with 10 bases between them. CDR1 SGDLS and CDR2 YYNGEE come from the germline V gene. The CDR3, as DNA: TGTGCCAGCAGCGTAGGAGGACAGCTTAATGAAAAACTGTTTTTT. It codes for CASSVGGQLNEKLFF. The full variable domain, rest sourced from reference TRBV9 and TRBJ1-4, is DSGVTQTPKHLITATGQRVTLRCSPRSGDLSVYWYQQSLDQGLQFLIQYYNGEERAKGNILERFSAQQFPDLHSELNLSSLELGDSALYFCASSVGGQLNEKLFFGSGTQLSVL.

V usage is TRBV15 and J usage is TRBJ1-5, with D uncertain. Germline assignment: CDR1 LNHNV and CDR2 YYDKDF (reference sequence). The CDR3 covers 12 residues. V was cut by 8 bases and J by 2 bases, with 7 bases left in between. The CDR3, as DNA: TGTGCCACCGCAGAGGGCAATCAGCCCCAGCATTTT. It yields the protein CATAEGNQPQHF.

The chain links TRBV7-6 to TRBJ1-1; perhaps TRBD1 as D (5 bases). Germline V lookup: CDR1 SGHVS, CDR2 FNYEAQ. The CDR3 is 15 amino acids. Trimming shortened V by 5 bases and J by 0 bases, and 13 bases separated the two germline ends. CDR3 amino acids: CASSPEQVMNTEAFF. DNA of the CDR3: TGTGCCAGCAGCCCGGAACAGGTCATGAACACTGAAGCTTTCTTT.

This clone occurred once. The rearrangement links TRBV4-3 to TRBJ2-7, with 13 bases that match TRBD2. After removal of 0 bases from V and 9 bases from J, the junction contained 8 bases not matched to a gene. The CDR3 has 16 amino acids. The germline gives CDR1 LGHNA, CDR2 YSLEER. The CDR3 reads CASSQDGLTSGRGQYF. The CDR3 DNA reads TGCGCCAGCAGCCAAGATGGGCTAACTAGCGGGAGGGGGCAGTACTTC.

This clone was picked up a small number of times. J is TRBJ1-2 and V is TRBV4-1; no firm D call. CDR1 is MGHRA and CDR2 is YSYEKL in the germline V gene. CDR3 size: 13 residues. Trimming took 1 base from V and 3 from J, leaving 6 bases between them. This CDR3 is CASSQARDYGYTF. CDR3 coding DNA: TGCGCCAGCAGCCAAGCACGGGACTATGGCTACACCTTC.

The chain couples TRBV6-5 to TRBJ1-4, with D hard to call. The V and J ends lost 11 bases and 0 bases respectively, with 10 bases between them. CDR1 is MNHEY and CDR2 is SVGAGI in the germline V gene. This CDR3 region has 13 residues. Here the CDR3 reads CASSVATNEKLFF. The CDR3 nucleotides are TGTGCCTCTTCGGTTGCAACTAATGAAAAACTGTTTTTT.

This chain joins TRBV7-2 and TRBJ1-1; no definite D call. This CDR3 has 14 residues. Germline V CDR1 and CDR2: SGHTA, FQGNSA. V lost 2 bases, J lost 3 bases, and 10 bases lay in between. This CDR3 reads CASSLRVTDTEAFF. CDR3 sequence (DNA): TGTGCCAGCAGCTTACGGGTTACGGACACTGAAGCTTTCTTT.

This clone came up once. This chain joins TRBV19 and TRBJ1-1; maybe TRBD1 (5 bases). There are 13 residues in the CDR3. Germline CDR1 LNHDA, CDR2 SQIVND (reference sequence). V dropped 6 bases and J dropped 3 bases, with 11 bases sitting between them. CDR3 protein: CASSRAWHTEAFF. The CDR3 DNA sequence: TGTGCCAGTAGCAGGGCCTGGCACACTGAAGCTTTCTTT.

The rearrangement uses TRBV11-1 and TRBJ2-1; a weak D match, TRBD1 (6 bases). The CDR3 is 15 amino acids. Germline CDR1 reads SGHAT; CDR2 reads FQDESV (reference sequence). The ends were cut back, 4 bases at V and 0 bases at J, with 10 bases in the middle. CDR3 nucleotides: TGTGCCAGCAGCTCAAGGACAGCCTCCTACAATGAGCAGTTCTTC. This sequence encodes CASSSRTASYNEQFF.

The J gene is TRBJ2-5, the V gene TRBV7-2; the D is unclear. CDR1 and CDR2 from the germline V gene are SGHTA and FQGNSA. V lost 1 base and J 5 bases, leaving 8 bases between the germline ends. CDR3 length: 13 residues. The CDR3 DNA is TGTGCCAGCAGCTTAGGGTGGATGGAGACCCAGTACTTC. Translated: CASSLGWMETQYF.

This clone has a handful of counts. The chain combines TRBV20-1 with TRBJ2-5; D is unresolved. Per the germline V gene, CDR1 is DFQATT and CDR2 is SNEGSKA (reference sequence). V was cut by 6 bases and J by 2 bases, with 7 bases left in between. This CDR3 region has 11 residues. The CDR3 nucleotides are TGCAGTGCGCAGAATCAAGAGACCCAGTACTTC. Amino acids: CSAQNQETQYF.

In this sample, this clone turned up once. The gene calls are TRBV7-9 and TRBJ2-1; 8 bases are a match to TRBD1. The CDR3 has 15 amino acids. Germline CDR1 is SEHNR and CDR2 is FQNEAQ (reference sequence). Germline trimming cut 1 base from V and 7 bases from J; bases unmatched to any gene: 6. The CDR3: CASSLGQGAINEQFF. The CDR3 nucleotides read TGTGCCAGCAGCTTAGGCCAGGGGGCGATTAATGAGCAGTTCTTC.

The chain has TRBV7-2 and TRBJ2-1; TRBD2 matches 15 bases. The germline gives CDR1 SGHTA, CDR2 FQGNSA. The CDR3 extends over 17 amino acids. With 5 bases clipped from V and 1 base from J, the junction kept 3 bases outside the gene matches. The CDR3 DNA follows: TGTGCCAGCAGCCTGGGGACTAGCGGGGGGTCCTACAATGAGCAGTTCTTC. Amino acids: CASSLGTSGGSYNEQFF.

The V gene is TRBV10-3, the J gene TRBJ2-7, with D tentatively TRBD2 (6 bases). CDR1 ENHRY and CDR2 SYGVKD come from the germline V gene. This CDR3 spans 12 amino acids. V lost 7 bases to trimming and J lost 6 bases, with 13 bases between them. The DNA for the CDR3 is TGTGCCATCAAGGCGGGGACCGGCGAGCAGTACTTC. This encodes CAIKAGTGEQYF.

V usage is TRBV10-2 and J usage is TRBJ2-7; a possible D gene is TRBD1 (6 bases). V was shortened by 8 bases and J by 0 bases, with 11 bases between the two germline ends. CDR3 length: 13 amino acids. Per germline, CDR1 WSHSY and CDR2 SAAADI. Here the CDR3 reads CASLRDTSYEQYF. The CDR3 bases are TGCGCCAGCCTTAGGGACACCTCCTACGAGCAGTACTTC.

The chain recombines TRBV6-8 with TRBJ2-3; 15 bases map to TRBD2. Trimming removed 8 bases from V and 0 bases from J; junction bases left unmatched: 3. Germline V gives CDR1 MNHGY, CDR2 SAAAGT. CDR3 length equals 16 residues. The chain's CDR3 is CASGGLAGGSTDTQYF. The CDR3 coding sequence is TGTGCCAGCGGGGGACTAGCGGGGGGTAGCACAGATACGCAGTATTTT.

The chain recombines TRBV7-9 with TRBJ1-1; D possibly corresponds to TRBD1 (6 bases). Per the germline V gene, CDR1 is SEHNR and CDR2 is FQNEAQ (reference sequence). The CDR3 loop spans 15 amino acids. V was cut by 0 bases and J by 4 bases, with 12 bases left in between. CDR3 in amino acids: CASSLAARGGTEAFF. In nucleotides, the CDR3 is TGTGCCAGCAGCTTAGCCGCCAGGGGAGGCACTGAAGCTTTCTTT. Together with reference TRBV7-9 and TRBJ1-1, the CDR3 gives the full variable domain: DTGVSQNPRHKITKRGQNVTFRCDPISEHNRLYWYRQTLGQGPEFLTYFQNEAQLEKSRLLSDRFSAERPKGSFSTLEIQRTEQGDSAMYLCASSLAARGGTEAFFGQGTRLTVV.

The chain links TRBV19 to TRBJ1-1, with a tentative D call TRBD1 (6 bases). Trimming took 5 bases from V and 0 from J, leaving 19 bases between them. The germline gives CDR1 LNHDA, CDR2 SQIVND (reference sequence). The CDR3 has 17 residues. The CDR3 DNA sequence: TGTGCCAGTAGTCCCTTCTGGCAGGGGCCGATGAACACTGAAGCTTTCTTT. Residues: CASSPFWQGPMNTEAFF.

This clone was counted a single time. V usage is TRBV7-9 and J usage is TRBJ2-5, with D tentatively TRBD1 (6 bases). The V end was cut by 0 bases, the J end by 2 bases, with 16 bases between. The germline gives CDR1 SEHNR, CDR2 FQNEAQ (reference sequence). This CDR3 region has 17 residues. The CDR3 DNA reads TGTGCCAGCAGCTTAGCTTTGACAGGACCGCGGCAAGAGACCCAGTACTTC. The encoded protein is CASSLALTGPRQETQYF.

The chain couples TRBV6-5 to TRBJ1-6; maybe TRBD1 (5 bases). Germline CDR1 reads MNHEY; CDR2 reads SVGAGI. The CDR3 length is 12 residues. V lost 7 bases and J 7 bases, leaving 8 bases between the germline ends. CDR3: CASTHRNSPLHF. The CDR3 DNA is TGTGCCAGCACGCACAGGAATTCACCCCTCCACTTT.